The 21 T cell receptor beta chains in this list originate from one sample, sequenced in a study of T cell clonality in common variable immunodeficiency. Findings and caveats of the study: Common variable immunodeficiency TCR beta sequences reportedly had fewer deletions and N-nucleotide insertions.

Their antigens are not known. Assay used: immunoSEQ multiplex PCR; TCRdb lists only in-frame clones, some missing. The sample presents over 13,000 clones, none singletons. The specimen was peripheral blood mononuclear cells. The source of these receptors is a human donor with common variable immunodeficiency.

This clone showed up just a few times. The read comes to an end 3 residues before the CDR3 does, leaving the germline J gene to fill in the end. J is TRBJ1-1 and V is TRBV7-6; no clear D. The CDR3 spans 14 residues. V was cut by 4 bases and J by 6 bases, with 15 bases left in between. Germline assignment: CDR1 SGHVS and CDR2 FNYEAQ. The CDR3 here is CASSSGAGGAEAFF. The DNA read from the CDR3 is TGTGCCAGCAGCTCAGGTGCGGGTGGGGCTGAA.

A few counts support this clone. The DNA ends 3 residues before the CDR3 does, and the rest of the CDR3 is filled in from the germline J gene. The chain joins TRBV6-2 or TRBV6-3 to TRBJ2-5; D is possibly TRBD2 (7 bases). Germline CDR1 reads MNHEY; CDR2 reads SVGEGT. The V gene lost 7 bases and the J gene lost 7 bases, with 10 bases spanning the gap. This CDR3 comprises 11 residues. CDR3 DNA (partial): TGTGCCAGCACAAGGGGGGGGACC. Protein: CASTRGGT. The CDR3 as a whole reads CASTRGGTQYF.

Only a few counts were recorded for this clone. The read is 3 residues too short to cover the CDR3 end, so that end is filled in from the germline J gene. This chain connects TRBV18 to TRBJ2-1; no clear D. There are 11 residues in the CDR3. V was trimmed by 4 bases and J by 9 bases, leaving 7 bases between them. Germline V gene sequence: CDR1 KGHSH, CDR2 LQKENI. Here the CDR3 reads CASSLIIEQFF. The sequenced CDR3 bases are TGTGCCAGCTCACTAATTATTGAG.

This clone has more than one count but fewer than ten. Sequencing ends 3 residues short of the CDR3 end; the germline J gene provides the rest. The V gene is TRBV2, the J gene TRBJ1-4; D is undetermined. The CDR3 is 12 residues long. Germline loops: CDR1 SNHLY, CDR2 FYNNEI. With 6 bases removed from V and 9 bases from J, the gap between germline ends came to 11 bases. The sequenced part of the CDR3 DNA is TGTGCCAGCAGCCTTCTAAGTCAAAAA. This gives the protein CASSLLSQK. The entire CDR3 protein reads CASSLLSQKLFF.

With regard to this clone: With the read ending 3 residues before the CDR3 end, the germline J gene is used to fill in that end. The chain is built from TRBV6-2 or TRBV6-3 and TRBJ1-5, with TRBD1 matching 7 bases. J gave up 6 bases and V 7 bases, and 9 bases lay outside the gene matches. Germline V gives CDR1 MNHEY, CDR2 SVGEGT. This CDR3 has 14 amino acids. The CDR3 bases that were read are TGTGCCAGCAATAACGACAGGGCAAGTCAGCCC. Protein sequence: CASNNDRASQP. The entire CDR3 is CASNNDRASQPQHF.

Concerning this clone itself: The CDR3 end lies 3 residues beyond the end of the read and is filled in from the germline J gene. The chain recombines TRBV7-6 with TRBJ2-5; TRBD1 matches at 7 bases. CDR1 SGHVS and CDR2 FNYEAQ come from the germline V gene. This CDR3 has 15 amino acids. V shed 5 bases and J 3 bases; nucleotides not matched to a gene: 9. The CDR3 reads CASSLPPGTEETQYF. The covered CDR3 bases are TGTGCCAGCAGCCTTCCACCCGGGACAGAAGAGACC.

This clone was observed a handful of times. The CDR3 end is not reached by the read, which stops 3 residues before it; the germline J gene fills it in. This chain joins TRBV30 and TRBJ2-7; 9 bases match TRBD1. CDR3 length: 13 residues. The V gene's germline CDR1 is GTSNPN and CDR2 SVGIG (reference sequence). Losses at the gene ends were 7 bases for V and 2 bases for J; bases not matched to a gene: 6. CDR3 bases read: TGTGCCTCGGACAGGGGAAACACCTACGAG. Translating gives CASDRGNTYE. The whole CDR3 sequence is CASDRGNTYEQYF.

In regard to this clone: Given a much more abundant clone one base away, this may be a read error. The read terminates 3 residues before the CDR3 end, so the remaining end is supplied by the germline J gene. This sequence joins TRBV5-1 and TRBJ2-7; 7 positions match TRBD1. Germline V CDR1 and CDR2: SGHRS, YFSETQ. The V gene end was trimmed by 1 base and the J gene end by 2 bases; junction bases not matched to a gene: 6. This CDR3 has 15 residues. The CDR3 spells CASSLTGANPYEQYF. The DNA read from the CDR3 is TGCGCCAGCAGCTTGACAGGGGCTAATCCCTACGAG.

This clone was found a few times. The CDR3 reads CAIRRTGSEQYF. The CDR3 bases that were read are TGTGCCATCAGGCGAACAGGGAGCGAG. The chain is built from TRBV10-3 and TRBJ2-7, with D possibly TRBD1 on 6 matching bases. The sequence runs out 3 residues before the end of the CDR3; the remainder is reconstructed from the germline J gene. The CDR3 spans 12 residues. V was shortened by 6 bases and J by 6 bases, with 12 bases between the two germline ends. CDR1 ENHRY and CDR2 SYGVKD come from the germline V gene.

Note on this clone: With the read ending 3 residues before the CDR3 end, the germline J gene is used to fill in that end. The V and J genes are TRBV18 and TRBJ2-7; D is perhaps TRBD1 or TRBD2 (5 bases each). Germline-derived CDR1 and CDR2 are KGHSH and LQKENI. The CDR3 runs to 13 residues. V was cut by 6 bases and J by 2 bases, with 11 bases left in between. CDR3 region: CASSWETAYEQYF. The DNA read from the CDR3 is TGTGCCAGCTCGTGGGAGACAGCCTACGAG.

Concerning this clone itself: The read terminates 3 residues ahead of where the CDR3 ends, so the germline J gene completes it. The rearrangement links TRBV2 to TRBJ2-5, with no clear D. The CDR3 consists of 13 residues. Germline CDR1 reads SNHLY; CDR2 reads FYNNEI. Trimming left V 2 bases short and J 2 bases short, with 6 bases between. Partial CDR3 DNA: TGTGCCAGCAGTGAACGAGCGCAAGAGACC. It specifies CASSERAQET. The whole CDR3 region reads CASSERAQETQYF.

Concerning this clone itself: With the read ending 3 residues before the CDR3 end, the germline J gene is used to fill in that end. V usage is TRBV7-3 and J usage is TRBJ1-1; 8 nucleotides line up with TRBD1. This CDR3 has 15 residues. V gave up 3 bases and J gave up 3 bases; unmatched junction bases: 6. CDR1 and CDR2 (germline): SGHTA, FQGTGA. The CDR3 here is CASSFQGARYTEAFF. The sequenced part of the CDR3 DNA is TGTGCCAGCAGCTTCCAGGGGGCGCGGTACACTGAA.

As to this clone: The read terminates 3 residues before the CDR3 end, so the remaining end is supplied by the germline J gene. The rearrangement links TRBV18 to TRBJ1-1; tentative D call: TRBD1 (5 bases). The V end was cut by 0 bases, the J end by 7 bases, with 12 bases between. CDR1 is KGHSH and CDR2 is LQKENI in the germline V gene. This CDR3 is built from 14 residues. CDR3 sequence: CASSPPLGGDEAFF. The CDR3 DNA, read in part, is TGTGCCAGCTCACCACCCCTGGGGGGGGATGAA.

This clone has more than one count but fewer than ten. The read comes to an end 3 residues before the CDR3 does, leaving the germline J gene to fill in the end. The chain is built from TRBV7-2 and TRBJ1-5, with 8 bases matching TRBD1. The CDR3 has 15 residues. Germline CDR1 SGHTA, CDR2 FQGNSA. Trimming took 2 bases from V and 4 from J; bases not matched to a gene: 4. The DNA read from the CDR3 is TGTGCCAGCAGCTTATATGGGACAGGAAATCAGCCC. This sequence encodes CASSLYGTGNQP. The CDR3 reads in full as CASSLYGTGNQPQHF.

Only a few counts were recorded for this clone. The read halts 3 residues ahead of the CDR3 end, with the missing end drawn from the germline J gene. The V call is TRBV6-1, the J call TRBJ1-4; 8 bases agree with TRBD1. CDR1 MNHNS and CDR2 SASEGT come from the germline V gene. After removal of 0 bases from V and 8 bases from J, the junction contained 17 bases not matched to a gene. The CDR3 is 19 residues long. The sequenced CDR3 bases are TGTGCCAGCAGTGAAGCGCAGAGATTTAAGGCAGGGGGCAACGAAAAA. This sequence encodes CASSEAQRFKAGGNEK. Given in full, the CDR3 is CASSEAQRFKAGGNEKLFF.

This clone was counted a few times. The read gets to within 3 residues of the CDR3 end, and the germline J gene fills in the rest. The rearrangement joins TRBV19 to TRBJ2-4; no firm D call. The germline V gene has CDR1 LNHDA and CDR2 SQIVND (reference sequence). This CDR3 has 14 amino acids. Trimming shortened V by 4 bases and J by 8 bases, and 15 bases separated the two germline ends. The CDR3 bases that were read are TGTGCCAGTAGTACCCGGTCGGGTCGGGACATT. Its protein is CASSTRSGRDI. The whole CDR3 is CASSTRSGRDIQYF. Combining the CDR3 with reference TRBV19 and TRBJ2-4 gives the whole variable domain DGGITQSPKYLFRKEGQNVTLSCEQNLNHDAMYWYRQDPGQGLRLIYYSQIVNDFQKGDIAEGYSVSREKKESFPLTVTSAQKNPTAFYLCASSTRSGRDIQYFGAGTRLSVL.

Remarks on this clone: The read is 3 residues too short to cover the CDR3 end, so that end is filled in from the germline J gene. The chain combines TRBV19 with TRBJ1-2, with D tentatively TRBD1 (6 bases). The germline V gene has CDR1 LNHDA and CDR2 SQIVND (reference sequence). CDR3 length: 13 amino acids. The chain's CDR3 is CASSIWGRKGYTF. The covered CDR3 bases are TGTGCCAGTAGTATCTGGGGGCGGAAGGGC.

Details on this clone: The missing CDR3 end, 3 residues past where the read stops, is filled in from the germline J gene. The gene calls are TRBV7-2 and TRBJ2-5, with D tentatively TRBD2 (6 bases). The germline V gene encodes CDR1 SGHTA and CDR2 FQGNSA. This CDR3 region has 11 residues. V was trimmed by 9 bases and J by 5 bases, leaving 10 bases between them. The CDR3 region is CASLALETQYF. The CDR3 bases that were read are TGTGCCAGTCTAGCGTTGGAGACC.

This clone was recorded a few times. The CDR3 end falls 3 residues outside the read, so it is completed with the germline J gene. The rearrangement joins TRBV6-2 or TRBV6-3 to TRBJ1-1, with 7 bases fitting TRBD1. This CDR3 has 15 amino acids. The V segment lost 7 bases and the J segment 1 base; nucleotides outside the gene matches: 9. From germline, CDR1 is MNHEY and CDR2 SVGEGT. The DNA read from the CDR3 is TGTGCCAGCATTAAGACAGGGAAAGGGAACACTGAA. Translation gives CASIKTGKGNTE. The full CDR3 sequence reads CASIKTGKGNTEAFF.

This clone came up a few times. The read stops 3 residues short of the end of the CDR3; the missing end is completed from the germline J gene. The chain uses TRBV7-3 and TRBJ2-1; D is perhaps TRBD1 (5 bases). Trimming shortened V by 6 bases and J by 8 bases, and 23 bases separated the two germline ends. CDR1 and CDR2 from the germline V gene are SGHTA and FQGTGA. The CDR3 covers 16 residues. The CDR3 sequence: CASSSSEIGVEYEQFF. CDR3 bases read: TGTGCCAGCAGTTCCTCCGAGATAGGGGTGGAGTATGAG. The full variable domain, in which reference TRBV7-3 and TRBJ2-1 provide the parts outside the CDR3, is GAGVSQTPSNKVTEKGKYVELRCDPISGHTALYWYRQSLGQGPEFLIYFQGTGAADDSGLPNDRFFAVRPEGSVSTLKIQRTERGDSAVYLCASSSSEIGVEYEQFFGPGTRLTVL.

In its sample, this clone is medium-sized. The sequenced fragment ends 3 residues before the CDR3 boundary, so the rest is inferred from the germline J gene. This chain joins TRBV19 and TRBJ2-5; a possible D gene is TRBD1 (6 bases). The V and J ends lost 1 base and 4 bases respectively, with 19 bases between them. Germline V gene data show CDR1 as LNHDA and CDR2 as SQIVND (reference sequence). The CDR3 is 17 residues long. CDR3 sequence reads: CASSIVNRATGRETQYF. Incomplete CDR3 DNA: TGTGCCAGTAGTATAGTGAACCGGGCCACAGGGCGAGAGACC. The whole variable domain, filled in from reference TRBV19 and TRBJ2-5, reads DGGITQSPKYLFRKEGQNVTLSCEQNLNHDAMYWYRQDPGQGLRLIYYSQIVNDFQKGDIAEGYSVSREKKESFPLTVTSAQKNPTAFYLCASSIVNRATGRETQYFGPGTRLLVL.